Below, 16 T cell receptor beta chains from the same sample are listed, as sequenced in a study of breast tumors, draining lymph nodes, adjacent tissues. Breast cancer patients provided tissue from their axillary draining lymph nodes. A single record per CDR3 protein comes from TCRdb applying MiXCR to the multiplex PCR reads. The data contain around 290,000 distinct CDR3 sequences, about 33% of them singletons. Sequenced sample: axillary lymph node tissue. The receptors were gathered from a female donor with breast cancer. Some clones in this sample may be carry-over from other donors' samples.

The chain combines TRBV6-5 with TRBJ2-2; TRBD2 agrees at 10 bases. With 5 bases clipped from V and 7 bases from J, the junction kept 13 bases outside the gene matches. The CDR3 has 17 amino acids. Germline CDR1 is MNHEY and CDR2 is SVGAGI. CDR3 bases: TGTGCCAGCAGTCACCTCGCCCCAGCGGGAGGGATCGGGGAGCTGTTTTTT. Translated, it gives CASSHLAPAGGIGELFF.

This clonotype was seen only a few times. This chain uses TRBV27 with TRBJ2-7, with TRBD2 matching 15 bases. The CDR3 covers 16 residues. The trim removed 6 bases at V and 2 bases at J, leaving 5 bases unmatched. Germline V gene data show CDR1 as MNHEY and CDR2 as SMNVEV (reference sequence). The CDR3 reads CASSLGLAGGTYEQYF. In DNA, the CDR3 is TGTGCCAGCAGCTTGGGACTAGCGGGAGGTACCTACGAGCAGTACTTC.

As concerns this clonotype: A much bigger clone sits one base away, suggesting this may be a read error. This rearrangement joins TRBV5-1 to TRBJ2-1; maybe TRBD2 (6 bases). The CDR3 contains 16 residues. The germline V and J ends were trimmed by 4 bases and 5 bases, with 19 bases remaining between them. Per germline, CDR1 SGHRS and CDR2 YFSETQ. CDR3 residues: CASSPTTSRRDNEQFF. In nucleotides, the CDR3 is TGCGCCAGCAGCCCCACCACTAGCAGGAGGGACAATGAGCAGTTCTTC.

This clonotype has at least ten counts. The chain uses TRBV7-8 and TRBJ2-6, with 8 bases aligning to TRBD1. Germline V gene data show CDR1 as SGHVS and CDR2 as FQNEAQ. The CDR3 is 17 amino acids. V was pared by 6 bases and J by 0 bases, with 7 bases of the junction left unmatched. This CDR3 is CASRIRDRNSGANVLTF. CDR3 nucleotides: TGTGCCAGCAGGATCCGGGACAGGAACTCTGGGGCCAACGTCCTGACTTTC. The complete variable domain, with remaining parts taken from reference TRBV7-8 and TRBJ2-6, reads GAGVSQSPRYKVAKRGQDVALRCDPISGHVSLFWYQQALGQGPEFLTYFQNEAQLDKSGLPSDRFFAERPEGSVSTLKIQRTQQEDSAVYLCASRIRDRNSGANVLTFGAGSRLTVL.

Comment on this clonotype: This may stem from a read error, because a much larger clone lies one nucleotide away. This chain connects TRBV7-2 to TRBJ2-7; perhaps TRBD2 as D (5 bases). Germline values: CDR1 SGHTA, CDR2 FQGNSA. There are 13 residues in the CDR3. Trimming stripped 6 bases from V and 9 bases from J, with 18 bases between. DNA for the CDR3: TGTGCCAGCAGTCGTTACCATAGCGTCGGGCAGTACTTC. Amino acids: CASSRYHSVGQYF. The variable domain in full, completed from reference TRBV7-2 and TRBJ2-7, reads GAGVSQSPSNKVTEKGKDVELRCDPISGHTALYWYRQSLGQGLEFLIYFQGNSAPDKSGLPSDRFSAERTGGSVSTLTIQRTQQEDSAVYLCASSRYHSVGQYFGPGTRLTVT.

The rearrangement uses TRBV12-3 or TRBV12-4 and TRBJ2-7, with 11 nucleotides matching TRBD2. The V segment lost 7 bases and the J segment 3 bases; nucleotides outside the gene matches: 11. This CDR3 is built from 16 residues. The CDR3 region has the DNA TGTGCCAGCACCTTTCCGTCCACTAGCGGGAGCTACGAGCAGTACTTC. Protein sequence: CASTFPSTSGSYEQYF.

This clonotype was observed many times. The V gene is TRBV4-1, the J gene TRBJ2-1; D gene ambiguous. The CDR3 has 15 amino acids. The ends were cut back, 1 base at V and 5 bases at J, with 12 bases in the middle. Germline assignment: CDR1 MGHRA and CDR2 YSYEKL. CDR3 sequence (DNA): TGCGCCAGCAGCCAAGTTGGCGTCCGCGACAATGAGCAGTTCTTC. Its translation: CASSQVGVRDNEQFF.

The chain joins TRBV7-3 to TRBJ2-7, with a weak D call TRBD2 (6 bases). The CDR3 contains 15 residues. Germline assignment: CDR1 SGHTA and CDR2 FQGTGA. The V and J ends lost 2 bases and 5 bases respectively, with 16 bases between them. CDR3 loop: CASSLQAGPLDEQYF. CDR3 coding DNA: TGTGCCAGCAGCTTACAGGCGGGGCCATTGGACGAGCAGTACTTC.

As regards this clonotype: The missing conserved phenylalanine or tryptophan at the end of this CDR3 makes a read error likely. The CDR3, as DNA: TGTGCCAGCAGCGGGGGGGCGTTCTATGGCTACACCCCC. Translated, it gives CASSGGAFYGYTP. This chain uses TRBV9 with TRBJ1-2, with D possibly being TRBD1 (6 bases). V dropped 3 bases and J dropped 4 bases, with 10 bases sitting between them. Germline CDR1 is SGDLS and CDR2 is YYNGEE. This CDR3 is 13 amino acids long.

This chain connects TRBV20-1 to TRBJ2-3; 7 bases map to TRBD2. The length of the CDR3 is 15 residues. From germline, CDR1 is DFQATT and CDR2 SNEGSKA (reference sequence). V was clipped by 4 bases and J by 7 bases; unmatched bases: 14. The CDR3 coding sequence is TGCAGTGCTACTCACGCGGCTAGCGGAACGAATACGCAGTATTTT. It encodes CSATHAASGTNTQYF.

The CDR3 protein is CASSSWTSGRRNTGELFF. CDR3 sequence (DNA): TGTGCCAGCAGTTCTTGGACTAGCGGGAGAAGGAACACCGGGGAGCTGTTTTTT. The V gene is TRBV7-2, the J gene TRBJ2-2; 13 bases line up with TRBD2. CDR3 length equals 18 residues. Germline V gene sequence: CDR1 SGHTA, CDR2 FQGNSA. The ends lost 6 bases at V and 1 base at J; junction bases unmatched: 8. The variable domain in full, completed from reference TRBV7-2 and TRBJ2-2, reads GAGVSQSPSNKVTEKGKDVELRCDPISGHTALYWYRQSLGQGLEFLIYFQGNSAPDKSGLPSDRFSAERTGGSVSTLTIQRTQQEDSAVYLCASSSWTSGRRNTGELFFGEGSRLTVL.

This clonotype occurred many times. V and J are TRBV19 and TRBJ1-2; D gene uncertain. Germline V CDR1 and CDR2: LNHDA, SQIVND (reference sequence). The V and J ends lost 3 bases and 4 bases respectively, with 15 bases between them. The CDR3 covers 15 residues. The CDR3 DNA follows: TGTGCCAGTAGTATGGACCGATGGACTCCCTATGGCTACACCTTC. Its translation: CASSMDRWTPYGYTF.

As regards this clonotype: Just one base apart from a much larger clone, this may be a read error. The rearrangement links TRBV7-7 to TRBJ2-1; 7 bases align to TRBD2. CDR1 is SSHAT, CDR2 FNYEAQ, per germline (reference sequence). CDR3 length: 17 residues. CDR3 bases: TGTGCTAGCAGCTCGACCCAAGGGGCTAGCGGTTACAATGAGCAGTTCTTC. Protein sequence: CASSSTQGASGYNEQFF. The whole variable domain, remainder taken from reference TRBV7-7 and TRBJ2-1, is GAGVSQSPRYKVTKRGQDVTLRCDPISSHATLYWYQQALGQGPEFLTYFNYEAQPDKSGLPSDRFSAERPEGSISTLTIQRTEQRDSAMYRCASSSTQGASGYNEQFFGPGTRLTVL.

This clonotype was observed at least ten times. V is TRBV30 and J is TRBJ1-3; 7 bases are shared with TRBD1. The germline CDR1 and CDR2 sequences are GTSNPN and SVGIG (reference sequence). With 4 bases clipped from V and 2 bases from J, the junction kept 2 bases outside the gene matches. This CDR3 contains 13 residues. The CDR3 nucleotides read TGTGCCTGGACAGGGGGAACTGGAAACACCATATATTTT. Its translation is CAWTGGTGNTIYF.

V and J are TRBV29-1 and TRBJ2-5; TRBD2 agrees at 9 bases. Germline-derived CDR1 and CDR2 are SQVTM and ANQGSEA. Unmatched junction bases numbered 10, after V lost 4 bases and J lost 7 bases. CDR3 length equals 14 residues. CDR3 protein: CSVGGGRAGGTQYF. As DNA, the CDR3 is TGCAGCGTTGGTGGCGGGAGGGCCGGGGGGACCCAGTACTTC.

This clonotype occurred many times. The V and J genes are TRBV4-2 and TRBJ2-5, with D perhaps TRBD1 (7 bases). This CDR3 region has 16 residues. Trimming shortened V by 0 bases and J by 4 bases, and 15 bases separated the two germline ends. Per germline, CDR1 LGHNA and CDR2 YNFKEQ. CDR3 DNA: TGTGCCAGCAGCCAAGAGGGGCGGCAGGGGGGAGAGACCCAGTACTTC. Translating it yields CASSQEGRQGGETQYF.